This T cell receptor beta chain was found in a study of graft-versus-host responses after intestinal transplantation. Study-level background: The study gave all recipients anti-thymocyte globulin induction, then tacrolimus and steroids for two to three years.

Processing was applied to graft tissue in order to liberate intraepithelial and lamina propria lymphocytes. This clone came up a few times. Looked up from germline, CDR1 is MDHEN and CDR2 is SYDVKM. V lost 6 bases, J lost 5 bases, and 17 bases lay in between. The CDR3 extends over 15 amino acids. The method was immunoSEQ multiplex PCR; TCRdb's version includes in-frame clones alone and lacks a portion of them. The table shows about 1,600 clones, with 77% occurring only once. The V gene is TRBV28, the J gene TRBJ1-5; D gene unclear. This TCR came from a human patient who received an intestinal transplant, so some T cells may come from the graft donor. This specimen consisted of ileum tissue, obtained 500 to 550 days after transplant. CDR3 in DNA: TGTGCCAGCAGGCCCCTCCTCCGGGCCGATCAGCCCCAGCATTTT. Its translation is CASRPLLRADQPQHF.